The clone carrying this TCR beta chain has a handful of counts. Its antigen is currently unknown. This sample stems from a study of regulatory T cells in long-lasting Graves disease. As for the study in general: The term persistent Graves' disease signified upward of 5 years on antithyroid drugs with positive TSH receptor antibodies. Whole-study results and caveats: Persistent patients shared 2,700 or so public clonotypes among themselves. Newly diagnosed patients shared fewer, at around 970.

Sequencing libraries for TCR beta were prepared with iRepertoire HTBI primers and Arm-PCR of CDR3 regions. TCRdb reprocessed the multiplex PCR reads with MiXCR, giving one entry per CDR3 protein. The sample shows fewer than 550,000 distinct CDR3 sequences, under 25% of them seen only once. Regarding time point: persistent/refractory GD, antithyroid drugs over 5 years with positive TRAb. PBMCs were the source of the RNA used for TCR sequencing. The patients were enrolled through endocrinology in Xi'an, China. V was trimmed by 6 bases and J by 8 bases, leaving 19 bases between them. CDR1 LNHDA and CDR2 SQIVND come from the germline V gene (reference sequence). The CDR3 covers 14 residues.

The sequence was obtained from a female donor with Graves disease. The sequences come from peripheral blood mononuclear cells (PBMCs), collected when the disease was refractory, from a patient treated with antithyroid drugs. The chain joins TRBV19 to TRBJ1-2; D perhaps matches TRBD1 (5 bases). Here the CDR3 DNA reads TGTGCCAGTAGCCCTCGGGGGATAGGTGTGGGCTACACCTTC. Protein: CASSPRGIGVGYTF.